One sample yielded the 18 T cell receptor beta chains listed below, sequenced in a study of PD-1 blockade in classical Hodgkin lymphoma. The time point is: cycle 4 day 1 (C4D1), after 5 to 7 weeks of nivolumab. Following autologous stem cell transplantation, relapse occurred in every patient, and exposure to brentuximab vedotin varied. Assay used: immunoSEQ multiplex PCR; TCRdb lists only in-frame clones, some missing. The data show tens of thousands of clones, roughly three quarters seen once. The input for sequencing was peripheral blood mononuclear cells (PBMCs), taken before the fourth cycle of nivolumab. The receptor source for this set is a human donor with classical Hodgkin lymphoma.

With regard to this clone: The junction shows a germline mismatch at one end, possibly a read error. The V call is TRBV28, the J call TRBJ1-5; 7 bases line up with TRBD1. Germline-derived CDR1 and CDR2 are MDHEN and SYDVKM. CDR3 size: 14 residues. The CDR3 DNA follows: TGTGCCAGCAGTTTATGGACAGGGAATCAGTCCCAGCATTTT. Amino acid sequence: CASSLWTGNQSQHF.

The chain recombines TRBV7-3 with TRBJ1-2; TRBD1 might be the D (6 bases). The CDR3 contains 16 residues. CDR1 SGHTA and CDR2 FQGTGA come from the germline V gene. The ends were cut back, 1 base at V and 0 bases at J, with 12 bases in the middle. In DNA, the CDR3 is TGTGCCAGCAGCTTAAATAGGGACACCGCTAACTATGGCTACACCTTC. It translates to CASSLNRDTANYGYTF.

CDR3 bases: TGTGCCAGCAGCCCTAAGCGGGGGGGGTTTACTGGAAACACCATATATTTT. It encodes CASSPKRGGFTGNTIYF. The chain is built from TRBV9 and TRBJ1-3; TRBD1 might be the D (5 bases). The V end was cut by 4 bases, the J end by 2 bases, with 19 bases between. Germline values: CDR1 SGDLS, CDR2 YYNGEE. The CDR3 spans 17 residues.

The chain uses TRBV5-5 and TRBJ2-4; TRBD1 matches at 7 bases. CDR3 length: 16 amino acids. The V segment lost 3 bases and the J segment 8 bases; nucleotides outside the gene matches: 14. Looked up from germline, CDR1 is SGHKS and CDR2 is YYEKEE (reference sequence). This CDR3 reads CASSSPTPTGSDIQYF. The CDR3 nucleotides read TGTGCCAGCAGCTCACCTACTCCGACAGGGAGCGACATTCAGTACTTC.

CDR3 DNA: TGTGCCAGCCGTAGGACGCCTAGTGATAATTCACCCCTCCACTTT. It yields the protein CASRRTPSDNSPLHF. The chain employs TRBV19 and TRBJ1-6; D is undetermined. V lost 9 bases to trimming and J lost 5 bases, with 17 bases between them. CDR3 size: 15 residues. Germline CDR1 and CDR2: LNHDA and SQIVND (reference sequence).

The V call is TRBV9, the J call TRBJ2-2; D is perhaps TRBD2 (6 bases). Per germline, CDR1 SGDLS and CDR2 YYNGEE. The CDR3 is 13 residues long. Trimming cost V 3 bases and J 4 bases, with 7 bases left between them. The CDR3 nucleotides are TGTGCCAGCAGCGCCGGGGGCACCGGGGAGCTGTTTTTT. Its translation is CASSAGGTGELFF.

The rearrangement joins TRBV30 to TRBJ2-7; TRBD2 aligns across 11 bases. This CDR3 spans 15 amino acids. The J segment lost 3 bases and the V segment lost 3 bases, leaving 7 bases of the junction unmatched. Per germline, CDR1 GTSNPN and CDR2 SVGIG (reference sequence). CDR3 in DNA: TGTGCCTGGAGCCAAATTGGGACTAGCGGCTACGAGCAGTACTTC. Amino acids: CAWSQIGTSGYEQYF.

A few counts support this clone. The chain recombines TRBV10-3 with TRBJ2-7; TRBD2 matches 11 bases. V lost 6 bases to trimming and J lost 6 bases; unmatched junction nucleotides: 7. Germline V gives CDR1 ENHRY, CDR2 SYGVKD. This CDR3 is 14 amino acids long. The CDR3, as DNA: TGTGCCATCAGCTCTAGCGGGGGGTACTTCGAGCAGTACTTC. Residues: CAISSSGGYFEQYF.

V is TRBV6-5 and J is TRBJ2-7; tentatively, D is TRBD2 (6 bases). The CDR3 contains 13 residues. From germline, CDR1 is MNHEY and CDR2 SVGAGI. The V and J ends lost 1 base and 4 bases respectively, with 8 bases between them. The CDR3 DNA reads as TGTGCCAGCAGTTACTTGGGGGGTTACGAGCAGTACTTC. Translation: CASSYLGGYEQYF.

CDR3 nucleotide sequence: TGTGCCATCATAGGCGAGGGGGCCCGCTCGGGTACTGAAGCTTTCTTT. It is translated as CAIIGEGARSGTEAFF. J is TRBJ1-1 and V is TRBV10-3; 7 positions agree with TRBD1. Germline values: CDR1 ENHRY, CDR2 SYGVKD. Losses at the gene ends were 7 bases for V and 5 bases for J; bases not matched to a gene: 16. This CDR3 has 16 amino acids.

This clone was seen just once. V usage is TRBV10-3 and J usage is TRBJ2-7; no clear D gene. Germline V gene data show CDR1 as ENHRY and CDR2 as SYGVKD. The V end lost 6 bases, the J end lost 2 bases, and 11 bases lay between the germline ends. The CDR3 is 13 amino acids. The CDR3 sequence: CAIRVDGTYEQYF. CDR3 nucleotide sequence: TGTGCCATCAGGGTAGACGGAACCTACGAGCAGTACTTC.

This CDR3 is CASSLDFFGSTEAFF. In nucleotides, the CDR3 is TGTGCCAGCAGCTTAGACTTTTTTGGGAGCACTGAAGCTTTCTTT. The chain links TRBV7-2 to TRBJ1-1; no clear D gene. The V end was cut by 1 base, the J end by 4 bases, with 13 bases between. The CDR3 is 15 residues long. The germline CDR1 and CDR2 sequences are SGHTA and FQGNSA.

The rearrangement links TRBV5-4 to TRBJ2-3, with no clear D. Between the trimmed V and J ends, which lost 0 bases and 6 bases, there was a span of 14 bases. This CDR3 contains 15 residues. The germline CDR1 and CDR2 sequences are SGHNT and YYREEE (reference sequence). DNA for the CDR3: TGTGCCAGCAGCTTGGAGTCACCAGCACTCGATACGCAGTATTTT. It specifies CASSLESPALDTQYF.

The chain employs TRBV6-4 and TRBJ1-2; TRBD1 matches at 8 bases. The CDR3 is 15 residues long. The V gene end was trimmed by 7 bases and the J gene end by 6 bases; junction bases not matched to a gene: 13. Germline CDR1 MRHNA, CDR2 SNTAGT. CDR3 loop: CASTPTDREYHGYTF. The CDR3 coding sequence is TGTGCCAGCACCCCGACGGACAGGGAATACCATGGCTACACCTTC.

V usage is TRBV5-1 and J usage is TRBJ2-5, with 8 bases aligning to TRBD2. Germline assignment: CDR1 SGHRS and CDR2 YFSETQ. The trim removed 1 base at V and 4 bases at J, leaving 12 bases unmatched. CDR3 length: 17 residues. As DNA, the CDR3 is TGCGCCAGCAGCTTGTATCACCGGGGGGGTGCGGGAGAGACCCAGTACTTC. Translated: CASSLYHRGGAGETQYF.

J is TRBJ1-6 and V is TRBV30, with a weak D call TRBD1 (5 bases). V was pared by 4 bases and J by 6 bases, with 7 bases between. Germline V CDR1 and CDR2: GTSNPN, SVGIG (reference sequence). This CDR3 is 12 amino acids long. CDR3 in DNA: TGTGCCTGGATCCAGGGTAATTCACCCCTCCACTTT. The encoded protein is CAWIQGNSPLHF.

This chain uses TRBV10-3 with TRBJ1-5; 11 nucleotides match TRBD1. The CDR3 covers 15 residues. J was trimmed by 7 bases and V by 2 bases; bases with no gene match: 4. CDR1 and CDR2 from the germline V gene are ENHRY and SYGVKD. CDR3 sequence (DNA): TGTGCCATCAGTGAGGCCTGGACAGGGGGCCAGCCCCAGCATTTT. It specifies CAISEAWTGGQPQHF.

The chain joins TRBV7-3 to TRBJ2-5, with TRBD1 matching 10 bases. Germline assignment: CDR1 SGHTA and CDR2 FQGTGA. The CDR3 runs to 15 residues. V lost 1 base, J lost 4 bases, and 3 bases stayed unmatched. As DNA, the CDR3 is TGTGCCAGCAGCTTAATCGGACAGGGGGGAGAGACCCAGTACTTC. This codes for CASSLIGQGGETQYF.